Presented here are 14 T cell receptor beta chains from one specimen sequenced in a study of OX40 agonist ivuxolimab in advanced cancers. Only in-frame clones appear in the TCRdb table, and some are missing; sequencing was by immunoSEQ multiplex PCR. The data show tens of thousands of clones, with around 94% seen just once and 15% to 19% held by the top ten. The sequencing here drew on CD4+ or CD8+ T cells sorted from blood, taken in a trial of the OX40 agonist ivuxolimab. The source is an adult with an advanced solid tumor such as melanoma, head and neck, liver or kidney cancer.

This rearrangement joins TRBV5-5 to TRBJ1-5; TRBD1 is a possible D gene (5 bases). Trimming took off 4 bases at V and 6 bases at J, with 17 bases between the two ends. The germline V gene encodes CDR1 SGHKS and CDR2 YYEKEE (reference sequence). The CDR3 is 15 residues long. The CDR3 loop reads CASSPLSGSVQPQHF. In DNA, the CDR3 is TGTGCCAGCAGCCCACTTTCAGGGTCGGTTCAGCCCCAGCATTTT. Based on the CDR3 plus reference TRBV5-5 and TRBJ1-5, the full variable domain is DAGVTQSPTHLIKTRGQQVTLRCSPISGHKSVSWYQQVLGQGPQFIFQYYEKEERGRGNFPDRFSARQFPNYSSELNVNALLLGDSALYLCASSPLSGSVQPQHFGDGTRLSIL.

In this sample, this clone turned up once. A junction end diverges from the germline sequence, so it may reflect a read error. This sequence joins TRBV29-1 and TRBJ2-5; 8 positions agree with TRBD2. CDR1 is SQVTM and CDR2 is ANQGSEA in the germline V gene. This CDR3 region has 13 residues. CDR3 sequence: CSVRGGSLEAQYF. CDR3 in DNA: TGCAGCGTTCGGGGGGGCAGCTTAGAGGCCCAGTACTTC.

The chain carries TRBV28 and TRBJ2-2; TRBD1 agrees at 9 bases. The V gene end was trimmed by 11 bases and the J gene end by 6 bases; junction bases not matched to a gene: 13. Germline lookup yields CDR1 MDHEN and CDR2 SYDVKM. The CDR3 has 15 amino acids. The CDR3 region has the DNA TGTGCCTGCTCATTCGGGACAGGGATCGCCGGGGAGCTGTTTTTT. Amino acids: CACSFGTGIAGELFF.

The chain links TRBV10-2 to TRBJ1-4; D remains unclear. V lost 8 bases to trimming and J lost 1 base, with 5 bases between them. This CDR3 has 12 amino acids. Germline V gene data show CDR1 as WSHSY and CDR2 as SAAADI. The CDR3 DNA is TGCGCCAGCGAGGGAACTAATGAAAAACTGTTTTTT. This translates into CASEGTNEKLFF.

The chain has TRBV27 and TRBJ2-7; 8 bases align to TRBD1. This CDR3 contains 16 residues. The germline V gene has CDR1 MNHEY and CDR2 SMNVEV (reference sequence). The V gene end was trimmed by 6 bases and the J gene end by 2 bases; junction bases not matched to a gene: 12. This chain's CDR3 is CASSQTVTGVPYEQYF. The CDR3, as DNA: TGTGCCAGCAGCCAGACAGTGACAGGGGTGCCCTACGAGCAGTACTTC.

The chain uses TRBV27 and TRBJ2-2, with TRBD2 identical over 11 bases. CDR1 is MNHEY and CDR2 is SMNVEV in the germline V gene (reference sequence). There are 15 residues in the CDR3. V lost 4 bases, J lost 6 bases, and 4 bases stayed unmatched. CDR3 DNA sequence: TGTGCCAGCAGTTATTTAGCGGGAGGGGCCGGGGAGCTGTTTTTT. Amino acids: CASSYLAGGAGELFF.

This chain joins TRBV2 and TRBJ1-1; 8 positions agree with TRBD1. CDR3 length: 14 residues. Germline lookup yields CDR1 SNHLY and CDR2 FYNNEI. After removal of 6 bases from V and 1 base from J, the junction contained 4 bases not matched to a gene. CDR3 nucleotides: TGTGCCAGCAGAGCCGGGACAGGGAACACTGAAGCTTTCTTT. It encodes CASRAGTGNTEAFF. The full variable domain, with the rest looked up from reference TRBV2 and TRBJ1-1, is EPEVTQTPSHQVTQMGQEVILRCVPISNHLYFYWYRQILGQKVEFLVSFYNNEISEKSEIFDDQFSVERPDGSNFTLKIRSTKLEDSAMYFCASRAGTGNTEAFFGQGTRLTVV.

V is TRBV7-3 and J is TRBJ2-3; TRBD1 matches at 8 bases. V lost 9 bases, J lost 1 base, and 12 bases stayed unmatched. The germline V gene encodes CDR1 SGHTA and CDR2 FQGTGA. The CDR3 length is 16 residues. CDR3 residues: CASSRTGQGRTDTQYF. As DNA, the CDR3 is TGTGCCAGTAGCCGAACAGGACAGGGCCGCACAGATACGCAGTATTTT.

This chain connects TRBV2 to TRBJ1-1; no definite D call. The CDR3 is 13 residues long. Germline CDR1 and CDR2: SNHLY and FYNNEI. Trimming took off 2 bases at V and 0 bases at J, with 4 bases between the two ends. The CDR3 reads CASSEQVNTEAFF. The DNA for the CDR3 is TGTGCCAGCAGTGAACAGGTGAACACTGAAGCTTTCTTT.

The chain carries TRBV19 and TRBJ1-1; D is unresolved. The CDR3 extends over 15 amino acids. Germline V gene data show CDR1 as LNHDA and CDR2 as SQIVND (reference sequence). Trimming cost V 3 bases and J 4 bases, with 15 bases left between them. The CDR3 DNA reads TGTGCCAGTAGTATTCCCCCTGTGGGGTTCACTGAAGCTTTCTTT. This gives the protein CASSIPPVGFTEAFF.

The rearrangement joins TRBV20-1 to TRBJ1-2; D is possibly TRBD1 (5 bases). Germline lookup yields CDR1 DFQATT and CDR2 SNEGSKA (reference sequence). V was pared by 5 bases and J by 8 bases, with 12 bases between. The CDR3 runs 11 residues. The CDR3 reads CSAPDIFGYTF. In nucleotides, the CDR3 is TGCAGTGCTCCGGACATTTTCGGCTACACCTTC.

V gene TRBV2 combines with J gene TRBJ2-7, with D unresolved. Trimming stripped 0 bases from V and 6 bases from J, with 21 bases between. CDR1 is SNHLY, CDR2 FYNNEI, per germline. CDR3 length: 17 residues. The CDR3 DNA is TGTGCCAGCAGTGAAGCTCCGTGGGCCCAGGATCCTAGCGAGCAGTACTTC. Translating it yields CASSEAPWAQDPSEQYF.

The V call is TRBV4-3, the J call TRBJ2-3; no clear D gene. This CDR3 comprises 17 residues. Germline-derived CDR1 and CDR2 are LGHNA and YSLEER. The germline V and J ends were trimmed by 3 bases and 0 bases, with 16 bases remaining between them. CDR3: CASSQDRPALSTDTQYF. DNA for the CDR3: TGCGCCAGCAGCCAGGATCGTCCGGCCCTTAGCACAGATACGCAGTATTTT.

The rearrangement uses TRBV28 and TRBJ2-2; D is ambiguous. This CDR3 is 13 amino acids long. The germline V gene encodes CDR1 MDHEN and CDR2 SYDVKM. The ends were cut back, 10 bases at V and 0 bases at J, with 9 bases in the middle. CDR3 DNA sequence: TGTGCCACCGATACAGCGAACACCGGGGAGCTGTTTTTT. As protein: CATDTANTGELFF.